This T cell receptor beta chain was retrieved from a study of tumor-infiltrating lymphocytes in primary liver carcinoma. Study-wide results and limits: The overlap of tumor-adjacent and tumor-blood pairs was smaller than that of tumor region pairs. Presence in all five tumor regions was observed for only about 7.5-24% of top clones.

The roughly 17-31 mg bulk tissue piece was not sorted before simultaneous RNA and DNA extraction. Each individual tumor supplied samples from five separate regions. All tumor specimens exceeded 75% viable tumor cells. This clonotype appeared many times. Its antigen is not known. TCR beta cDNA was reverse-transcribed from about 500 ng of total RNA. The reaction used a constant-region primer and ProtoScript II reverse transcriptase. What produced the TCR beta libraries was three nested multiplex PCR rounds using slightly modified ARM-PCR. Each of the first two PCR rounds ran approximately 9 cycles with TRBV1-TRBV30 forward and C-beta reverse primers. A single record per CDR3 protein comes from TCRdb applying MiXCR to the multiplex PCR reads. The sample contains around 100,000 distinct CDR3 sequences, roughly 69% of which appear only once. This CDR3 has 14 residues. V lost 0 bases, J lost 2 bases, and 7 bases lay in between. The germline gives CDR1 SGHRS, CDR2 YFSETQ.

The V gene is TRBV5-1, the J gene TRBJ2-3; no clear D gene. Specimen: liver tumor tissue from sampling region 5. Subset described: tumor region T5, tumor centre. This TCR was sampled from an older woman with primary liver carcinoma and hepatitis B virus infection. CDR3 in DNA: TGCGCCAGCAGCTTGGCCCAGGCCACAGATACGCAGTATTTT. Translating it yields CASSLAQATDTQYF.